Sequencing of this T cell receptor (beta chain) was carried out in a study of blood T cell repertoires in COVID-19. The overall study: The United States, Italy and Spain were the sources of the acute and convalescent COVID-19 samples. PBMCs, B-cell-depleted T cells, or T cells provided the cDNA or gDNA that made up the material.

The authors' processing: Amplification from reference gene primers served as the basis for estimated nucleated cell counts. Sequencing was performed with immunoSEQ multiplex PCR; in TCRdb, only in-frame clones are kept and a portion is missing. The V and J calls and clone size are taken from that table; D and trimming were inferred from the DNA. The table has 210,000 or so clones, approximately 86% seen once. Germline CDR1 LGHNA, CDR2 YNFKEQ. The CDR3 has 12 residues. V lost 0 bases to trimming and J lost 8 bases, with 4 bases between them. V is TRBV4-2 and J is TRBJ1-4; D gene uncertain. Sequencing input: peripheral blood. This clonotype originated in a man between 18 and 35 years old with active or convalescent COVID-19. The CDR3 nucleotides read TGTGCCAGCAGCCAAGATCAAGAAAAACTGTTTTTT. This codes for CASSQDQEKLFF.